The 7 T cell receptor beta chains below all came from one sample that was sequenced in a study of PD-1 blockade in mismatch repair-deficient tumors (TCRdb year 2017). The method behind the library was the immunoSEQ multiplex PCR assay. The immuneACCESS repertoire file appears here via TCRdb, limited to in-frame rearrangements. These files lack a portion of the clones; in checked studies, under half of the deficit traces to unresolved V genes, and the cause of the others is not known. The sample records roughly 37,000 clones, around 80% of which are singletons. The top ten clones comprise 1% to 1.4% of the sample. Material: PBMCs, obtained 38 to 40 weeks after starting pembrolizumab. All receptors derive from an adult with mismatch repair-deficient cancer.

The DNA of the CDR3 is TGTGCCAGCAGCCACCCACAGGGTTACGAGCAGTACTTC. This sequence encodes CASSHPQGYEQYF. V and J are TRBV11-3 and TRBJ2-7; possible D gene TRBD1, 6 bases. Trimming shortened V by 5 bases and J by 4 bases, and 12 bases separated the two germline ends. The CDR3 contains 13 residues. Germline V gives CDR1 SGHNT, CDR2 YENEEA.

This chain connects TRBV5-1 to TRBJ2-2; D unclear. This CDR3 is built from 15 residues. Germline assignment: CDR1 SGHRS and CDR2 YFSETQ. Between the trimmed V and J ends, which lost 6 bases and 0 bases, there was a span of 12 bases. The CDR3 nucleotides read TGCGCCAGCAACGGCGGATACGCGAACACCGGGGAGCTGTTTTTT. This encodes CASNGGYANTGELFF.

The chain carries TRBV5-4 and TRBJ1-1; 9 nucleotides match TRBD1. CDR3 size: 14 residues. In germline, CDR1 is SGHNT, CDR2 YYREEE (reference sequence). The V gene end was trimmed by 4 bases and the J gene end by 5 bases; junction bases not matched to a gene: 6. DNA of the CDR3: TGTGCCAGCAGCGCGGGACAGGGCACGACTGAAGCTTTCTTT. Amino acids: CASSAGQGTTEAFF.

The chain employs TRBV29-1 and TRBJ2-7; 10 nucleotides align to TRBD1. The CDR3 spans 13 residues. CDR1 is SQVTM and CDR2 is ANQGSEA in the germline V gene. V shed 5 bases, J shed 7 bases, and the junction held 8 bases outside the gene matches. The CDR3 bases are TGCAGCGTTAGGCGACAGGGGGCAGGGGAGCAGTACTTC. Its translation is CSVRRQGAGEQYF.

This chain joins TRBV5-6 and TRBJ2-2; tentative D call: TRBD1 (6 bases). The length of the CDR3 is 14 residues. Trimming cost V 0 bases and J 5 bases, with 8 bases left between them. Germline V gene lookup returns CDR1 SGHDT and CDR2 YYEEEE. The chain's CDR3 is CASSLGQVTGELFF. CDR3 nucleotides: TGTGCCAGCAGCTTGGGACAGGTGACCGGGGAGCTGTTTTTT.

The genes are TRBV18 and TRBJ1-4; 10 nucleotides agree with TRBD1. The ends lost 5 bases at V and 6 bases at J; junction bases unmatched: 3. The germline CDR1 and CDR2 sequences are KGHSH and LQKENI. CDR3 size: 14 residues. CDR3 region: CASSLGQGYEKLFF. DNA of the CDR3: TGTGCCAGCTCATTGGGACAGGGGTATGAAAAACTGTTTTTT.

This clone occurred a few times. The chain employs TRBV5-1 and TRBJ2-7; 7 bases match TRBD1. J lost 2 bases, V lost 4 bases, and 12 bases had no gene match. From germline, CDR1 is SGHRS and CDR2 YFSETQ. The CDR3 is 16 residues long. Here the CDR3 reads CASSISEGTATYEQYF. The CDR3 DNA reads TGCGCCAGCAGCATCTCCGAGGGGACAGCCACCTACGAGCAGTACTTC.